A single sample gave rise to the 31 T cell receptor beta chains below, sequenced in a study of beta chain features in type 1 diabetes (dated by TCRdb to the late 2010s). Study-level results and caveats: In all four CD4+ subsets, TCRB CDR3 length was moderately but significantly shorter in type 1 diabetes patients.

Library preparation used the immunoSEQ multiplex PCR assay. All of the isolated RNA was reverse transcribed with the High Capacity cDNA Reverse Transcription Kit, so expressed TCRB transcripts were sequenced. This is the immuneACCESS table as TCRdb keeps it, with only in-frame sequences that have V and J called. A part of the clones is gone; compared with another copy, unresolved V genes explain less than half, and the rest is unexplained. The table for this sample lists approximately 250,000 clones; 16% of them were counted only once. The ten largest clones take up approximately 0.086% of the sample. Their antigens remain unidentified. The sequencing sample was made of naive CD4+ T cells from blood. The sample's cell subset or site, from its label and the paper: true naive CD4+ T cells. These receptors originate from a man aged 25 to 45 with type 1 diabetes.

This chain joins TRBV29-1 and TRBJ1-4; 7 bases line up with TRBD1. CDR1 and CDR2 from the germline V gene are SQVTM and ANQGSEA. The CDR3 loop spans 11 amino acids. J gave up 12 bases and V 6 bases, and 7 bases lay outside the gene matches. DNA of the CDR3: TGCAGCGTGCAGACAGGGTTAGAACTGTTTTTT. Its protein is CSVQTGLELFF. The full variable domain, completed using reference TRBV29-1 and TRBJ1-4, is SAVISQKPSRDICQRGTSLTIQCQVDSQVTMMFWYRQQPGQSLTLIATANQGSEATYESGFVIDKFPISRPNLTFSTLTVSNMSPEDSSIYLCSVQTGLELFFGSGTQLSVL.

For the CDR3, the DNA is TGTGCCACCAGCAGAGATCGGGTGGATGGCTACACCTTC. Translating gives CATSRDRVDGYTF. V and J are TRBV15 and TRBJ1-2; no reliable D call. The CDR3 runs to 13 residues. CDR1 is LNHNV and CDR2 is YYDKDF in the germline V gene (reference sequence). Trimming shortened V by 0 bases and J by 6 bases, and 8 bases separated the two germline ends. Supplemented by reference TRBV15 and TRBJ1-2, the full variable domain reads DAMVIQNPRYQVTQFGKPVTLSCSQTLNHNVMYWYQQKSSQAPKLLFHYYDKDFNNEADTPDNFQSRRPNTSFCFLDIRSPGLGDTAMYLCATSRDRVDGYTFGSGTRLTVV.

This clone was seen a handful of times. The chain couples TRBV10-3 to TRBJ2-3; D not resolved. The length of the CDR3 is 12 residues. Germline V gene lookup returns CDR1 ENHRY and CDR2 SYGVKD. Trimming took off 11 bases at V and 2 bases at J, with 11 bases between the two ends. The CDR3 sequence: CAVRAVTDTQYF. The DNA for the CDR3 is TGTGCCGTTAGGGCGGTCACAGATACGCAGTATTTT.

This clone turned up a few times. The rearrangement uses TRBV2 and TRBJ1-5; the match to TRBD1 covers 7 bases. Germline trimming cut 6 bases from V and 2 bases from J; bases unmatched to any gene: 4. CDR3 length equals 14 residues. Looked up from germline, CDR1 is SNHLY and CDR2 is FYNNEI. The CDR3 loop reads CASSATGGNQPQHF. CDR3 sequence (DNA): TGTGCCAGCAGCGCTACAGGGGGCAATCAGCCCCAGCATTTT.

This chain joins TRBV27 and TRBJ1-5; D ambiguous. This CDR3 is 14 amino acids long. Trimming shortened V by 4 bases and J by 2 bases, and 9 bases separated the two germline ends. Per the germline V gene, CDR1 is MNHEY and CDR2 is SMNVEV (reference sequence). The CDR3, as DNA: TGTGCCAGCAGTTGGAAGGAGGGCAATCAGCCCCAGCATTTT. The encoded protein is CASSWKEGNQPQHF.

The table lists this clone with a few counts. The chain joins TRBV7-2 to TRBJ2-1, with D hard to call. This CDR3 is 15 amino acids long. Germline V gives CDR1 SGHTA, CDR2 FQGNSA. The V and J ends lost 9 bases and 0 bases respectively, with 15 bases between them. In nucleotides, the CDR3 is TGTGCCAGTAAACGAAGTGACGGCTCCTACAATGAGCAGTTCTTC. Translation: CASKRSDGSYNEQFF.

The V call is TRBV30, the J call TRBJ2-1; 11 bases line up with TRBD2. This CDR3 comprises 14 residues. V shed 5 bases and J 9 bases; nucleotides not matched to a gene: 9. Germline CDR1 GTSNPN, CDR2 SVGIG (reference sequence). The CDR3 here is CAWAVAGGTGEQFF. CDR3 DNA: TGTGCCTGGGCAGTAGCGGGAGGGACTGGTGAGCAGTTCTTC.

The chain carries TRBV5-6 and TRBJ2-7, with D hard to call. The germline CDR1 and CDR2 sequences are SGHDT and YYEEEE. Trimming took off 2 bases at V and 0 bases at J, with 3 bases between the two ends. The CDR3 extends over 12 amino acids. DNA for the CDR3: TGTGCCAGCAGCTTCAACTCCTACGAGCAGTACTTC. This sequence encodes CASSFNSYEQYF.

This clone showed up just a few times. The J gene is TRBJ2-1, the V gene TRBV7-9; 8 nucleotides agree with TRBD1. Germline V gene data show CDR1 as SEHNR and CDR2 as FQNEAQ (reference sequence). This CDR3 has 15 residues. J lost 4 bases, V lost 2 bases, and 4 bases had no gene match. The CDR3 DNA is TGTGCCAGCAGCTTAACGGGACAGGAGTACAATGAGCAGTTCTTC. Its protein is CASSLTGQEYNEQFF. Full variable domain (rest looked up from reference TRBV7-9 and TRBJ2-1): DTGVSQNPRHKITKRGQNVTFRCDPISEHNRLYWYRQTLGQGPEFLTYFQNEAQLEKSRLLSDRFSAERPKGSFSTLEIQRTEQGDSAMYLCASSLTGQEYNEQFFGPGTRLTVL.

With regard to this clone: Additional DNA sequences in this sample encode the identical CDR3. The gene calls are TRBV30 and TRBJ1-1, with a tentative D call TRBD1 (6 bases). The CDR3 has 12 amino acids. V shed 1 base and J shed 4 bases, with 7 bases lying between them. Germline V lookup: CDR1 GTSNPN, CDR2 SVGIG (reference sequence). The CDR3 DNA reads TGTGCCTGGAGTGGAGGGGGCACTGAAGCTTTCTTT. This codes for CAWSGGGTEAFF. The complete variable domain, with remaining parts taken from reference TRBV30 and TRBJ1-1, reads SQTIHQWPATLVQPVGSPLSLECTVEGTSNPNLYWYRQAAGRGLQLLFYSVGIGQISSEVPQNLSASRPQDRQFILSSKKLLLSDSGFYLCAWSGGGTEAFFGQGTRLTVV.

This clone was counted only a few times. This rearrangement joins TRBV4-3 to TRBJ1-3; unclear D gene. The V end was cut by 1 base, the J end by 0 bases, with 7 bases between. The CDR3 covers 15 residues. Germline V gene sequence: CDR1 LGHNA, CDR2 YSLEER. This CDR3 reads CASSQGSHSGNTIYF. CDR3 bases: TGCGCCAGCAGCCAAGGAAGTCACTCTGGAAACACCATATATTTT.

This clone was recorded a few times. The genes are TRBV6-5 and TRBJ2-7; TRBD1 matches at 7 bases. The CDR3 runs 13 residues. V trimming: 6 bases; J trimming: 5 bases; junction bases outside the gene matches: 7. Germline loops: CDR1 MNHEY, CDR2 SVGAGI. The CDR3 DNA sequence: TGTGCCAGCAGAGCCTTCGACAGGGACGAGCAGTACTTC. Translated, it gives CASRAFDRDEQYF.

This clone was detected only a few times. This CDR3 reads CASSQELASYFYNEQFF. The CDR3 DNA follows: TGCGCCAGCAGCCAAGAGCTGGCTAGCTATTTTTACAATGAGCAGTTCTTC. V and J are TRBV4-1 and TRBJ2-1; D perhaps matches TRBD2 (5 bases). Germline V gives CDR1 MGHRA, CDR2 YSYEKL. The ends were cut back, 0 bases at V and 4 bases at J, with 16 bases in the middle. The length of the CDR3 is 17 residues.

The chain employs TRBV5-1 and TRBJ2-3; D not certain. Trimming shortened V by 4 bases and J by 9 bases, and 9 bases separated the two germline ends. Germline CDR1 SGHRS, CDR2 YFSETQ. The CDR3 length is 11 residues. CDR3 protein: CASSRIETQYF. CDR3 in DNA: TGCGCCAGCAGCCGCATAGAGACGCAGTATTTT.

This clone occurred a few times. DNA of the CDR3: TGCGCCAGCAGCCTAACAGCCTTCGGTAACGAGCAGTACTTC. Protein sequence: CASSLTAFGNEQYF. V is TRBV5-1 and J is TRBJ2-7, with D unclear. Trimming removed 4 bases from V and 5 bases from J, with 16 bases in between. The CDR3 covers 14 residues. Germline V CDR1 and CDR2: SGHRS, YFSETQ.

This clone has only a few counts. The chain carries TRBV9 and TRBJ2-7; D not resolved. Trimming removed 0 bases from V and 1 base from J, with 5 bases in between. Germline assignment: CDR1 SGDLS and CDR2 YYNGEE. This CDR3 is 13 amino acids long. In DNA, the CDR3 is TGTGCCAGCAGCGTAGCTCCGTCCTACGAGCAGTACTTC. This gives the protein CASSVAPSYEQYF. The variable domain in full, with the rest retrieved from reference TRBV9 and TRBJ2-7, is DSGVTQTPKHLITATGQRVTLRCSPRSGDLSVYWYQQSLDQGLQFLIQYYNGEERAKGNILERFSAQQFPDLHSELNLSSLELGDSALYFCASSVAPSYEQYFGPGTRLTVT.

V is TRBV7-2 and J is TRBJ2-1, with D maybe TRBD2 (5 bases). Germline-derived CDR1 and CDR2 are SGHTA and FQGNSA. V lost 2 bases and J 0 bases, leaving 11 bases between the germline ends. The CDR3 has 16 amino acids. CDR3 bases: TGTGCCAGCAGCTTAATCGGTGGGAGCTCCTACAATGAGCAGTTCTTC. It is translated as CASSLIGGSSYNEQFF. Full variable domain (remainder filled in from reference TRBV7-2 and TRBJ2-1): GAGVSQSPSNKVTEKGKDVELRCDPISGHTALYWYRQSLGQGLEFLIYFQGNSAPDKSGLPSDRFSAERTGGSVSTLTIQRTQQEDSAVYLCASSLIGGSSYNEQFFGPGTRLTVL.

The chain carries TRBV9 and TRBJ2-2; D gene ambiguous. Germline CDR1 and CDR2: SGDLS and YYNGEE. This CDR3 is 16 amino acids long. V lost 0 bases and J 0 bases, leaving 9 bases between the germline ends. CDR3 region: CASSVVASPNTGELFF. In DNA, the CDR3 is TGTGCCAGCAGCGTAGTAGCCTCCCCGAACACCGGGGAGCTGTTTTTT. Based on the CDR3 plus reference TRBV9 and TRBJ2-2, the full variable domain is DSGVTQTPKHLITATGQRVTLRCSPRSGDLSVYWYQQSLDQGLQFLIQYYNGEERAKGNILERFSAQQFPDLHSELNLSSLELGDSALYFCASSVVASPNTGELFFGEGSRLTVL.

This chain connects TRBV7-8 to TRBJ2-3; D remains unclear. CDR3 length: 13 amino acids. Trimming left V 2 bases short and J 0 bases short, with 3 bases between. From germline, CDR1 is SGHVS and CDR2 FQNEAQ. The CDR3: CASSLPSTDTQYF. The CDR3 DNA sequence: TGTGCCAGCAGCTTACCCAGCACAGATACGCAGTATTTT.

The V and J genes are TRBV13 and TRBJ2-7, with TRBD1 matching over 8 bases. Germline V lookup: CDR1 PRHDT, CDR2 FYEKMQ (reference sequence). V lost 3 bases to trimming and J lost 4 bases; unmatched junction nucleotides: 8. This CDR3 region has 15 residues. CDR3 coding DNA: TGTGCCAGCAGCTTGGTCGGGACAGGAGAATACGAGCAGTACTTC. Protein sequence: CASSLVGTGEYEQYF.

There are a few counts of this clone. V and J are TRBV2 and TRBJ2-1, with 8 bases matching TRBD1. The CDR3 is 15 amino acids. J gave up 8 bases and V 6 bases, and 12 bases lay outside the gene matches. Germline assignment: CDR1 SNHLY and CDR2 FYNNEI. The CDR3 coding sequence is TGTGCCAGCAGCGGACAGGGAGTTTATGGTTATGAGCAGTTCTTC. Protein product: CASSGQGVYGYEQFF. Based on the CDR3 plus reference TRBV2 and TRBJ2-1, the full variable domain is EPEVTQTPSHQVTQMGQEVILRCVPISNHLYFYWYRQILGQKVEFLVSFYNNEISEKSEIFDDQFSVERPDGSNFTLKIRSTKLEDSAMYFCASSGQGVYGYEQFFGPGTRLTVL.

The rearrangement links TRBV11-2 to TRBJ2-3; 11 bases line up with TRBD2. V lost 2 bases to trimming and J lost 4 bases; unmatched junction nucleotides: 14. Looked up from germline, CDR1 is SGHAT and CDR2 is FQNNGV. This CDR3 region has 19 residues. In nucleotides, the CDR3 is TGTGCCAGCAGCTTAAGCCGAGTAGCGGGAGGGCCAGGGGCAGATACGCAGTATTTT. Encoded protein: CASSLSRVAGGPGADTQYF.

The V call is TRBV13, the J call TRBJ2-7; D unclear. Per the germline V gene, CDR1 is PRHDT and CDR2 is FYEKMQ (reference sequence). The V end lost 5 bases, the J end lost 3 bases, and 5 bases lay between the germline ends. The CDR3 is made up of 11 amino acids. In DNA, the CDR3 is TGTGCCAGCAGCCTTCGCTACGAGCAGTACTTC. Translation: CASSLRYEQYF.

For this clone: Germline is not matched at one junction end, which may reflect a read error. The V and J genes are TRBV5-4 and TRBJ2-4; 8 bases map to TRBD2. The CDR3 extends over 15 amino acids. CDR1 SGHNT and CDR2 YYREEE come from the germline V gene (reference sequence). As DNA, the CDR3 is TGTGCCAGCAGCTCGCAAGCGGGAGCCCAAAACATTCAGTACTTC. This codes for CASSSQAGAQNIQYF. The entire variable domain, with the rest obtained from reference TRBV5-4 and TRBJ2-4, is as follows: ETGVTQSPTHLIKTRGQQVTLRCSSQSGHNTVSWYQQALGQGPQFIFQYYREEENGRGNFPPRFSGLQFPNYSSELNVNALELDDSALYLCASSSQAGAQNIQYFGAGTRLSVL.

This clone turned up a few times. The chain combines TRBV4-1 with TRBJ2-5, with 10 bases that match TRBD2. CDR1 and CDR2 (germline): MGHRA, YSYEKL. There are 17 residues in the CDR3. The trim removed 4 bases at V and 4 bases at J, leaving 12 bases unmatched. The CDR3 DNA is TGCGCCAGCAGCCCCTCCAACTCGGCTAGCGGGAGAGAGACCCAGTACTTC. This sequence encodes CASSPSNSASGRETQYF.

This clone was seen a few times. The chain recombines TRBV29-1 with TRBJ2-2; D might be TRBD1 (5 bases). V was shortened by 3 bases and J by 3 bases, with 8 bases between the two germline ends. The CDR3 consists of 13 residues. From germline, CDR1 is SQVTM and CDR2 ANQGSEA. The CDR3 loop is CSVDDRHTGELFF. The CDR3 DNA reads TGCAGCGTTGATGACAGACACACCGGGGAGCTGTTTTTT.

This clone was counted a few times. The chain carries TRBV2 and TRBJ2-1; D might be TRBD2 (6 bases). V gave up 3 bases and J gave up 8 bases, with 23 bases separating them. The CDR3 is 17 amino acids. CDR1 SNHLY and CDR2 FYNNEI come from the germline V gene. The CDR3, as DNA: TGTGCCAGCAGTGAGAGAGCGGACTACGCCGTTCGGGATGAGCAGTTCTTC. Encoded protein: CASSERADYAVRDEQFF.

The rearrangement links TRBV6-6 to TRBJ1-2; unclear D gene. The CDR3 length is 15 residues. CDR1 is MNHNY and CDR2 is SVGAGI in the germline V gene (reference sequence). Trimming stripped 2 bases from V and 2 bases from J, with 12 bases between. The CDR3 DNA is TGTGCCAGCAGTTACCGCAGCCTGACCAACTATGGCTACACCTTC. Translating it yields CASSYRSLTNYGYTF.

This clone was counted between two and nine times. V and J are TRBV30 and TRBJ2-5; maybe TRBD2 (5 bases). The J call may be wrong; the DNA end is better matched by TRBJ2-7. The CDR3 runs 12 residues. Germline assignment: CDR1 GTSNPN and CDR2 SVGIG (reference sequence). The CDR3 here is CAWKREGYEQYF. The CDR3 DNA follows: TGTGCCTGGAAGAGAGAGGGCTACGAGCAGTACTTC.

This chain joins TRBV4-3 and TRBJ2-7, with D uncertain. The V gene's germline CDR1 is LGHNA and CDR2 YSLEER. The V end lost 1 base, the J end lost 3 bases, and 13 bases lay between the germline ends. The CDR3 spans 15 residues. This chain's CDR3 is CASSQGYQEGYEQYF. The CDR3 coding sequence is TGCGCCAGCAGCCAAGGTTACCAGGAAGGCTACGAGCAGTACTTC.

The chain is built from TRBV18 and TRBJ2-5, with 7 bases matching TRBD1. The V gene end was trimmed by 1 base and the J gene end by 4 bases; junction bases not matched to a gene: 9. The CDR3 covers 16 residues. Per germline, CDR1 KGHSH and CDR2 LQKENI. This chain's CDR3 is CASSPLNTGVGETQYF. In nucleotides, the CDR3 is TGTGCCAGCTCACCACTCAACACAGGGGTAGGAGAGACCCAGTACTTC.